Below are 21 T cell receptor beta chains sequenced from a single sample in a study of CD8 T cells in ankylosing spondylitis (dated by TCRdb to between 2016 and 2019). The paper's findings and limits, for the study overall: Blood from ankylosing spondylitis patients appeared to be characterized by a TCR beta motif made up of several highly homologous amino acid variants.

Libraries were prepared through 5' RACE. The reads were generated on an Illumina HiSeq 2500. Through fastp at Q25 and MiXCR, TCRdb rebuilt clones from the public reads, retaining in-frame beta chains. Each CDR3 protein appears once, grouped with its most common genes and DNA. The sample table contains over 400,000 distinct CDR3 sequences; only one count was recorded for roughly a quarter of them. Approximately 1% of the sample rests with the top ten. Their antigens are not known. The sequenced sample was blood, either unsorted or a sorted T cell fraction (not recorded which). Every receptor here comes from a male donor with ankylosing spondylitis.

Worth noting for this clonotype: Given a much more abundant clone one base away, this may be a read error. The rearrangement uses TRBV11-2 and TRBJ2-7; tentatively, D is TRBD2 (5 bases). Per the germline V gene, CDR1 is SGHAT and CDR2 is FQNNGV. The CDR3 has 15 amino acids. The V and J ends lost 5 bases and 0 bases respectively, with 14 bases between them. This CDR3 reads CASSPVRGGSYEQYF. Written as DNA, the CDR3 is TGTGCCAGCAGCCCCGTACGAGGAGGCTCCTACGAGCAGTACTTC.

This clonotype was picked up a small number of times. The V and J genes are TRBV4-1 and TRBJ1-2, with unresolved D. Trimming pared 0 bases from V and 3 bases from J, leaving 5 bases between. The germline gives CDR1 MGHRA, CDR2 YSYEKL. The CDR3 runs to 13 residues. The CDR3 DNA is TGCGCCAGCAGCCAAGATATCGACTATGGCTACACCTTC. Encoded protein: CASSQDIDYGYTF.

This clonotype was seen more than once but under ten times. The chain is built from TRBV2 and TRBJ1-1, with TRBD1 matching 9 bases. V lost 7 bases, J lost 6 bases, and 9 bases stayed unmatched. The germline V gene has CDR1 SNHLY and CDR2 FYNNEI. The CDR3 has 14 amino acids. The CDR3 DNA follows: TGTGCCAGCACTGGACAGGGGCTGATCGCTGAAGCTTTCTTT. Protein product: CASTGQGLIAEAFF.

This clonotype has just a few counts. Here the CDR3 reads CASSQPNEKLFF. CDR3 coding DNA: TGCGCCAGCAGCCAACCTAATGAAAAACTGTTTTTT. V gene TRBV5-1 combines with J gene TRBJ1-4, with unresolved D. V lost 4 bases, J lost 3 bases, and 4 bases lay in between. The CDR3 has 12 residues. Germline CDR1 is SGHRS and CDR2 is YFSETQ.

The V gene is TRBV3-1, the J gene TRBJ2-3; perhaps TRBD2 as D (7 bases). The CDR3 runs 15 residues. With 1 base removed from V and 8 bases from J, the gap between germline ends came to 16 bases. CDR1 is LGHDT, CDR2 YNNKEL, per germline (reference sequence). This CDR3 is CASSQGRWEGGTQYF. CDR3 in DNA: TGTGCCAGCAGCCAAGGGCGGTGGGAGGGGGGTACGCAGTATTTT.

The V call is TRBV20-1, the J call TRBJ2-3, with TRBD2 matching 12 bases. V lost 3 bases and J lost 3; bases outside the gene matches: 13. The CDR3 extends over 18 amino acids. Germline lookup yields CDR1 DFQATT and CDR2 SNEGSKA (reference sequence). CDR3 loop: CSASQGIRTSGNTDTQYF. The CDR3 DNA reads TGCAGTGCTAGCCAGGGGATCAGGACTAGCGGGAATACAGATACGCAGTATTTT.

This clonotype has ten or more counts. The V gene is TRBV7-9, the J gene TRBJ2-3, with TRBD2 matching 7 bases. Germline V gene sequence: CDR1 SEHNR, CDR2 FQNEAQ (reference sequence). CDR3 size: 16 residues. The ends lost 4 bases at V and 1 base at J; junction bases unmatched: 8. CDR3 loop: CASSYVLAGGTDTQYF. DNA of the CDR3: TGTGCCAGCAGCTATGTACTGGCGGGAGGCACAGATACGCAGTATTTT.

This chain connects TRBV28 to TRBJ2-1, with D maybe TRBD1 (5 bases). V was cut by 11 bases and J by 6 bases, with 20 bases left in between. Germline V gene data show CDR1 as MDHEN and CDR2 as SYDVKM. The CDR3 contains 14 residues. The CDR3 DNA sequence: TGTGCCGGCACGACAGTCAATACACCCAATGAGCAGTTCTTC. It encodes CAGTTVNTPNEQFF.

The rearrangement links TRBV15 to TRBJ1-2; no reliable D call. This CDR3 contains 14 residues. Germline assignment: CDR1 LNHNV and CDR2 YYDKDF (reference sequence). Trimming removed 0 bases from V and 7 bases from J, with 12 bases in between. CDR3 in DNA: TGTGCCACCAGCAGAGATGGAACTTTGGGTGGCTACACCTTC. The encoded protein is CATSRDGTLGGYTF.

This clonotype turned up a few times. The V and J genes are TRBV20-1 and TRBJ2-7, with D perhaps TRBD1 (5 bases). Germline CDR1 DFQATT, CDR2 SNEGSKA (reference sequence). The CDR3 loop spans 14 amino acids. The germline V and J ends were trimmed by 6 bases and 5 bases, with 20 bases remaining between them. The CDR3 coding sequence is TGCAGTGCCCCCCGACCGCCAGGGCAAAACGAGCAGTACTTC. Translation gives CSAPRPPGQNEQYF.

J is TRBJ2-1 and V is TRBV19; 8 nucleotides match TRBD2. In germline, CDR1 is LNHDA, CDR2 SQIVND (reference sequence). The CDR3 is 16 residues long. Unmatched junction bases numbered 14, after V lost 4 bases and J lost 9 bases. The CDR3 coding sequence is TGTGCCAGTAGTACATCCCCGGCCGGGAGGGCCCGTGAGCAGTTCTTC. It yields the protein CASSTSPAGRAREQFF.

The chain is built from TRBV12-3 or TRBV12-4 and TRBJ2-5, with no clear D. The CDR3 loop spans 15 amino acids. The V end lost 3 bases, the J end lost 2 bases, and 13 bases lay between the germline ends. The CDR3: CASSFGPVGQETQYF. The CDR3 DNA reads as TGTGCCAGCAGTTTCGGCCCCGTCGGGCAAGAGACCCAGTACTTC.

As for this clonotype: Given the absence of the conserved phenylalanine or tryptophan at the CDR3 end, a read error is likely. The V and J genes are TRBV12-3 or TRBV12-4 and TRBJ1-2; D ambiguous. The CDR3 contains 13 residues. The V and J ends lost 3 bases and 1 base respectively, with 6 bases between them. The CDR3 region is CASSFRVNYGYTY. The CDR3 region has the DNA TGTGCCAGCAGTTTTCGCGTTAACTATGGCTACACCTAC.

The CDR3 loop reads CASSSRPGGELFF. CDR3 DNA sequence: TGCGCCAGCAGCTCCCGACCCGGCGGGGAGCTGTTTTTT. The rearrangement uses TRBV5-1 and TRBJ2-2; D not resolved. CDR3 size: 13 residues. Germline V lookup: CDR1 SGHRS, CDR2 YFSETQ. Trimming shortened V by 3 bases and J by 7 bases, and 10 bases separated the two germline ends.

This rearrangement joins TRBV12-3 or TRBV12-4 to TRBJ2-2, with a possible D match to TRBD2 (5 bases). V lost 0 bases and J lost 6, with 8 bases in between. CDR3 length equals 14 residues. DNA of the CDR3: TGTGCCAGCAGTTTAGCGGGAGTAGCCGGGGAGCTGTTTTTT. Protein product: CASSLAGVAGELFF.

This clonotype came up a few times. The genes are TRBV5-1 and TRBJ2-7; D perhaps matches TRBD1 (6 bases). This CDR3 is built from 14 residues. V was clipped by 5 bases and J by 1 base, with 13 bases between them. From germline, CDR1 is SGHRS and CDR2 YFSETQ. The CDR3 reads CASRRQGMSYEQYF. The CDR3, as DNA: TGCGCCAGCAGGCGTCAGGGGATGTCCTACGAGCAGTACTTC. The whole variable domain, filled in from reference TRBV5-1 and TRBJ2-7, reads KAGVTQTPRYLIKTRGQQVTLSCSPISGHRSVSWYQQTPGQGLQFLFEYFSETQRNKGNFPGRFSGRQFSNSRSEMNVSTLELGDSALYLCASRRQGMSYEQYFGPGTRLTVT.

The chain couples TRBV20-1 to TRBJ1-1; D is possibly TRBD1 (6 bases). Germline V gives CDR1 DFQATT, CDR2 SNEGSKA (reference sequence). The CDR3 has 16 residues. V lost 5 bases and J 1 base, leaving 20 bases between the germline ends. CDR3 in amino acids: CSASLGGIQENTEAFF. The DNA of the CDR3 is TGCAGTGCTTCCCTAGGGGGGATTCAAGAGAACACTGAAGCTTTCTTT.

This clonotype was observed at least ten times. This chain connects TRBV2 to TRBJ2-3, with unresolved D. Germline V lookup: CDR1 SNHLY, CDR2 FYNNEI. The CDR3 is 13 amino acids. The V end lost 7 bases, the J end lost 3 bases, and 11 bases lay between the germline ends. The CDR3 here is CASKVAGTDTQYF. Written as DNA, the CDR3 is TGTGCCAGCAAGGTAGCAGGTACAGATACGCAGTATTTT.

This clonotype was detected ten times or more. This rearrangement joins TRBV3-1 to TRBJ1-2, with a possible D match to TRBD1 (6 bases). Germline assignment: CDR1 LGHDT and CDR2 YNNKEL (reference sequence). The CDR3 runs 15 residues. Trimming removed 3 bases at V and 0 bases at J, with 11 bases between. This CDR3 reads CASSHRGGANYGYTF. CDR3 coding DNA: TGTGCCAGCAGCCACAGAGGGGGAGCTAACTATGGCTACACCTTC.

V and J are TRBV10-3 and TRBJ2-6; D not resolved. Trimming took 9 bases from V and 0 from J, leaving 6 bases between them. The germline V gene encodes CDR1 ENHRY and CDR2 SYGVKD. The CDR3 is 13 residues long. In DNA, the CDR3 is TGTGCCATTCAGGACTCTGGGGCCAACGTCCTGACTTTC. This gives the protein CAIQDSGANVLTF.

The J gene is TRBJ1-1, the V gene TRBV29-1; D gene unclear. V was pared by 7 bases and J by 4 bases, with 16 bases between. Germline V gene data show CDR1 as SQVTM and CDR2 as ANQGSEA. The CDR3 spans 13 residues. Written as DNA, the CDR3 is TGCAGCGCTGTAGGAGGCTGGCTCACTGAAGCTTTCTTT. As protein: CSAVGGWLTEAFF.